Listed below are T cell receptor beta chains from one sample, sequenced in a study of T cell repertoires in cytomegalovirus infection. The antigens these receptors bind are not known. TCRdb re-called the reads with MiXCR, one entry per CDR3 protein. In the table there are just over 450,000 distinct CDR3 sequences, roughly 46% of which are singletons. The material sequenced was cultured PBMCs, taken from culture after CMV antigen stimulation. The receptors come from a human donor in good health (CMV status not recorded). Some clones in this sample may be carry-over from other donors' samples. Both conserved end residues are trimmed from each CDR3. The D gene is left open where the match is weak.

D: .
V: TRBV5-4
CDR3: ASSLAWGGTDTQY

D: TRBD2
V: TRBV7-2
CDR3: ASSLATSGVSYEQY

D: .
V: TRBV7-2
CDR3: ASSRVGGGSFPYEQY

D: TRBD2
V: TRBV7-6
CDR3: ASSLGKLAAVTSGRGNTGELF

D: .
V: TRBV19
CDR3: ASSKGPLGDTEAF

D: .
V: TRBV10-3
CDR3: AISARQAGESEQY

D: .
V: TRBV11-2
CDR3: ASSLSYRAREQF

D: .
V: TRBV7-2
CDR3: ASSLYSGAQETQY

D: .
V: TRBV7-6
CDR3: ASSFRLVDEQY

D: TRBD2
V: TRBV4-1
CDR3: ASSHPAGGSKTQY

D: TRBD2
V: TRBV11-2
CDR3: ASSFGPPGLAGVEEQY

D: .
V: TRBV14
CDR3: ASSQDPMGLGYT

D: TRBD2
V: TRBV7-8
CDR3: ASSLILASTYEQY

D: TRBD2
V: TRBV12-3/TRBV12-4
CDR3: ASSFRLAGVDYEQY

D: TRBD1
V: TRBV2
CDR3: ASSEIGTGSYNEQF

D: TRBD2
V: TRBV27
CDR3: ASSSLNGGEQETQY

D: TRBD2
V: TRBV6-1
CDR3: ASSESSGGATDTQY

D: .
V: TRBV12-3/TRBV12-4
CDR3: ASSLNDQETQY

D: .
V: TRBV7-9
CDR3: ASSKGTEKLF

D: .
V: TRBV20-1
CDR3: SARVFGSGANVLT

D: .
V: TRBV6-6
CDR3: ASIRSPFYEQF

D: .
V: TRBV5-1
CDR3: ASSSTNQADNEQF

D: .
V: TRBV6-5
CDR3: ASSYVGTNTEAF

D: TRBD1
V: TRBV6-1
CDR3: ASGTGGSTYEQY

D: .
V: TRBV4-1
CDR3: ASSRRGSNYGYT

D: TRBD1
V: TRBV10-3
CDR3: AIRGQGILDTQY